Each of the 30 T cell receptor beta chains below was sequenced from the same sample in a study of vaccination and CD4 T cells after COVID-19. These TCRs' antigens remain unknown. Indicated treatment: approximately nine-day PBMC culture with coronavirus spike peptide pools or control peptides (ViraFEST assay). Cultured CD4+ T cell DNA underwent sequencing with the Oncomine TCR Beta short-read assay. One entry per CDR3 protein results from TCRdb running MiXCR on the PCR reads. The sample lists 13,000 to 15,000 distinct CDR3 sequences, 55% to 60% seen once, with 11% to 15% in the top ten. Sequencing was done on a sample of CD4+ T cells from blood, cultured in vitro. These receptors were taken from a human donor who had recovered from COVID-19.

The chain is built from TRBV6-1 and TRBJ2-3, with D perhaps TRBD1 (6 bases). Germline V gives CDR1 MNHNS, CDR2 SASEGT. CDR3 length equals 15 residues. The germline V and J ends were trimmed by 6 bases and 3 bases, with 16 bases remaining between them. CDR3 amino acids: CASSELGGRTDTQYF. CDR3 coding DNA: TGTGCCAGCAGCGAACTAGGGGGTAGGACAGATACGCAGTATTTT.

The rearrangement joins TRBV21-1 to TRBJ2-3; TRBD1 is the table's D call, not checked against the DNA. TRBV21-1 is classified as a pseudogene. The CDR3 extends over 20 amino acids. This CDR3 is CASSKAPDPGTFFLTDTQYF. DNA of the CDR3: TGTGCCAGCAGCAAAGCCCCAGACCCGGGGACTTTTTTCCTCACAGATACGCAGTATTTT.

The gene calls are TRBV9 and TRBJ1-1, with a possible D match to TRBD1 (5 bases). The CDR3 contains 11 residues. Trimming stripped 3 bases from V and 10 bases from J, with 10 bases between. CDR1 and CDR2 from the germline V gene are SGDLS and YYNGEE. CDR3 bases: TGTGCCAGCAGCGCCAGGGAGGTAGCTTTCTTT. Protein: CASSAREVAFF. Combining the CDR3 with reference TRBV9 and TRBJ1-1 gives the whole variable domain DSGVTQTPKHLITATGQRVTLRCSPRSGDLSVYWYQQSLDQGLQFLIQYYNGEERAKGNILERFSAQQFPDLHSELNLSSLELGDSALYFCASSAREVAFFGQGTRLTVV.

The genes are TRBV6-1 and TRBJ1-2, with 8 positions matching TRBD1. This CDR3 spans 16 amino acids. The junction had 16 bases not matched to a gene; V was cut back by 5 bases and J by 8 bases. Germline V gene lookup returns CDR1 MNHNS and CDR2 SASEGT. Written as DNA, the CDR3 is TGTGCCAGCAGTCCCCTCAGGGGGCTTAGTAAAGACGGCTACACCTTC. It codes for CASSPLRGLSKDGYTF.

The CDR3 protein is CASSEEYSYNEQFF. Here the CDR3 DNA reads TGTGCCAGCAGCGAGGAATACTCCTACAATGAGCAGTTCTTC. The V gene is TRBV2, the J gene TRBJ2-1, with D hard to call. Trimming pared 6 bases from V and 0 bases from J, leaving 9 bases between. Germline loops: CDR1 SNHLY, CDR2 FYNNEI. This CDR3 spans 14 amino acids.

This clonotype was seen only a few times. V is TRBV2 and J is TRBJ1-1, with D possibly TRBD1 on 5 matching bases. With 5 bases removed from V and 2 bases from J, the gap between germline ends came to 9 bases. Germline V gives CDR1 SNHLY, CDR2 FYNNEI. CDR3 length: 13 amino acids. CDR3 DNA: TGTGCCAGCAGTTTGGGACTTAACACTGAAGCTTTCTTT. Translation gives CASSLGLNTEAFF.

CDR3 sequence reads: CASNSLNPDNEQFF. For the CDR3, the DNA is TGTGCCAGTAACTCGCTGAATCCCGACAATGAGCAGTTCTTC. This sequence joins TRBV19 and TRBJ2-1; D call uncertain. The CDR3 is 14 residues long. CDR1 is LNHDA, CDR2 SQIVND, per germline (reference sequence). V dropped 7 bases and J dropped 5 bases, with 15 bases sitting between them. The full variable domain, rest sourced from reference TRBV19 and TRBJ2-1, is DGGITQSPKYLFRKEGQNVTLSCEQNLNHDAMYWYRQDPGQGLRLIYYSQIVNDFQKGDIAEGYSVSREKKESFPLTVTSAQKNPTAFYLCASNSLNPDNEQFFGPGTRLTVL.

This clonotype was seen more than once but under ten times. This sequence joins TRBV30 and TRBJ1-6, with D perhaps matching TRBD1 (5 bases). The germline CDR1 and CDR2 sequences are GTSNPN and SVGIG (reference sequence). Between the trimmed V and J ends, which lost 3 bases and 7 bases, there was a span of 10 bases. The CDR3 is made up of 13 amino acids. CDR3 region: CAWREGMNSPLHF. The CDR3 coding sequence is TGTGCCTGGAGGGAGGGGATGAATTCACCCCTCCACTTT.

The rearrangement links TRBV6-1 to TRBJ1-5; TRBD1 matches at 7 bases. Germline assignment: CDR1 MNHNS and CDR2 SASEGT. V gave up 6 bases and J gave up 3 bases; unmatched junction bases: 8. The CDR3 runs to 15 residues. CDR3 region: CASSDRDNYNQPQHF. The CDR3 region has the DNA TGTGCCAGCAGCGACAGGGACAACTACAATCAGCCCCAGCATTTT.

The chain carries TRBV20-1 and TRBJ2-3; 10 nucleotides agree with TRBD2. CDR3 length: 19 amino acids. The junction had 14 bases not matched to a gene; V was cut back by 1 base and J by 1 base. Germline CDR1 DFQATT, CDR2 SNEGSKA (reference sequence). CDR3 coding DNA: TGCAGTGCTAGAGGTTATCTAGCGGGAGACACCTCGCGCACAGATACGCAGTATTTT. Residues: CSARGYLAGDTSRTDTQYF.

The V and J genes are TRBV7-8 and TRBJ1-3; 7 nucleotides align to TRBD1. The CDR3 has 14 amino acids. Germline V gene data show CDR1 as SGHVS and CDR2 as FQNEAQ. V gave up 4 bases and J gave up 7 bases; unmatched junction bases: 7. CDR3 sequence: CASSYNRGLNTIYF. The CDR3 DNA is TGTGCCAGCAGCTACAACAGGGGACTGAACACCATATATTTT.

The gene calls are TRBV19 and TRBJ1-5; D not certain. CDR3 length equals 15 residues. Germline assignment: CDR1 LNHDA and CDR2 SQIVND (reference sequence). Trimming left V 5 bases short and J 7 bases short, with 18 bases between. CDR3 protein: CASSSDGVSRQPQHF. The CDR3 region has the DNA TGTGCCAGTAGTTCCGACGGGGTATCTCGACAGCCCCAGCATTTT.

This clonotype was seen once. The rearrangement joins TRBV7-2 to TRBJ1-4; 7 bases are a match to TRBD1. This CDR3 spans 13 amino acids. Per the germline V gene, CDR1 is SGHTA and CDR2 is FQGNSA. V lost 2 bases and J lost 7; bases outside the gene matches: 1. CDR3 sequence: CASSLRQGEKLFF. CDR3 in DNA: TGTGCCAGCAGCTTAAGACAGGGTGAAAAACTGTTTTTT. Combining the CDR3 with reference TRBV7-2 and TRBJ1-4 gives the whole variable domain GAGVSQSPSNKVTEKGKDVELRCDPISGHTALYWYRQSLGQGLEFLIYFQGNSAPDKSGLPSDRFSAERTGGSVSTLTIQRTQQEDSAVYLCASSLRQGEKLFFGSGTQLSVL.

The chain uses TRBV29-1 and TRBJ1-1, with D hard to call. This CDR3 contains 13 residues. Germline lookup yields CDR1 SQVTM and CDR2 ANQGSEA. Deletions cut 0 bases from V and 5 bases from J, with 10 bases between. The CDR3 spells CSVEEHFSTEAFF. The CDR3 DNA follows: TGCAGCGTTGAAGAACACTTCAGTACTGAAGCTTTCTTT.

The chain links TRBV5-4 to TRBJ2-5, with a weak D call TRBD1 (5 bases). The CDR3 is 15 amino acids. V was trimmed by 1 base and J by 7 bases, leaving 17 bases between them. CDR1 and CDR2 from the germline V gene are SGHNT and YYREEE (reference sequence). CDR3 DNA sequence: TGTGCCAGCAGCTTGACAGGAAGGGCCAAGGGGACCCAGTACTTC. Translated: CASSLTGRAKGTQYF.

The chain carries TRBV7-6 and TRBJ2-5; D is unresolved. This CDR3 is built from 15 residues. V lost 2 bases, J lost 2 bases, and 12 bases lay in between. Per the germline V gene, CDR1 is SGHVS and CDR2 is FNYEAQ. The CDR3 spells CASSLRRSLQETQYF. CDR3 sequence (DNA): TGTGCCAGCAGCTTACGGCGATCGTTACAAGAGACCCAGTACTTC. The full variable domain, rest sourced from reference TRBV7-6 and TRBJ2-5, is GAGVSQSPRYKVTKRGQDVALRCDPISGHVSLYWYRQALGQGPEFLTYFNYEAQQDKSGLPNDRFSAERPEGSISTLTIQRTEQRDSAMYRCASSLRRSLQETQYFGPGTRLLVL.

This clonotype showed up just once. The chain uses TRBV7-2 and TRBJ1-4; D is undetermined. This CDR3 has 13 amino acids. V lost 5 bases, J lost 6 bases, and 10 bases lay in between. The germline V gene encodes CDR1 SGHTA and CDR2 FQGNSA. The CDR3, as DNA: TGTGCCAGCAGCCCCTCGAGGGATGAAAAACTGTTTTTT. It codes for CASSPSRDEKLFF.

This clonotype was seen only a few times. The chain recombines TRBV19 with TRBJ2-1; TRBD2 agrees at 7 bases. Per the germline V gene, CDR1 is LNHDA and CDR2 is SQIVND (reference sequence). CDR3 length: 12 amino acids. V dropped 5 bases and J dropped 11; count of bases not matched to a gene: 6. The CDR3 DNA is TGTGCCAGTAGTGTCACGACTAGCAAGCAGTTCTTC. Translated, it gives CASSVTTSKQFF. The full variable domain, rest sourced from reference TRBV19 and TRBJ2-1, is DGGITQSPKYLFRKEGQNVTLSCEQNLNHDAMYWYRQDPGQGLRLIYYSQIVNDFQKGDIAEGYSVSREKKESFPLTVTSAQKNPTAFYLCASSVTTSKQFFGPGTRLTVL.

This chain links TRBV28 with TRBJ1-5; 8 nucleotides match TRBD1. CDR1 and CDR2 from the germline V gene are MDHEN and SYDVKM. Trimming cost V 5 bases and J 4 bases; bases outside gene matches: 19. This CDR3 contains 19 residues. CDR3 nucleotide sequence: TGTGCCAGCAGTCCCGCCGGCTCTGGGACAGGATTAAGTAATCAGCCCCAGCATTTT. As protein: CASSPAGSGTGLSNQPQHF.

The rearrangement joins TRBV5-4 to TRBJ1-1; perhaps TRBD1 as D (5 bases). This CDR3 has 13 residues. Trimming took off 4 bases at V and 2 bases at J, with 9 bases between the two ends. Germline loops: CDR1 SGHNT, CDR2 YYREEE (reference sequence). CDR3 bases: TGTGCCAGCAGCGGGGCGGGTAACACTGAAGCTTTCTTT. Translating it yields CASSGAGNTEAFF.

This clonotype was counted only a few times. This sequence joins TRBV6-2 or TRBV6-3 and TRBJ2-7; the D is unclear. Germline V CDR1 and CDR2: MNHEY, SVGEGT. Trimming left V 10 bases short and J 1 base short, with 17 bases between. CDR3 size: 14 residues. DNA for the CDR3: TGTGCCACTACCGAGACCCTAATATCCTACGAGCAGTACTTC. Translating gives CATTETLISYEQYF.

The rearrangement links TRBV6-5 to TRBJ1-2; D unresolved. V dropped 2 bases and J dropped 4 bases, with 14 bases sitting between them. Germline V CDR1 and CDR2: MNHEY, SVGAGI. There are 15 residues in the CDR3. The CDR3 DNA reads TGTGCCAGCAGTTACCCGAACCCCTCGGCCTATGGCTACACCTTC. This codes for CASSYPNPSAYGYTF.

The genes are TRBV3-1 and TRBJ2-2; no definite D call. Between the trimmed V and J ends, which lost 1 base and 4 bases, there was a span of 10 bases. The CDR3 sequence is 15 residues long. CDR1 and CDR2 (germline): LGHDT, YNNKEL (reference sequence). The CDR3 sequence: CASSQVRVATGELFF. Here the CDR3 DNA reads TGTGCCAGCAGCCAAGTCCGGGTAGCCACCGGGGAGCTGTTTTTT. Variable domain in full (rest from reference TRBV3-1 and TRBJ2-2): DTAVSQTPKYLVTQMGNDKSIKCEQNLGHDTMYWYKQDSKKFLKIMFSYNNKELIINETVPNRFSPKSPDKAHLNLHINSLELGDSAVYFCASSQVRVATGELFFGEGSRLTVL.

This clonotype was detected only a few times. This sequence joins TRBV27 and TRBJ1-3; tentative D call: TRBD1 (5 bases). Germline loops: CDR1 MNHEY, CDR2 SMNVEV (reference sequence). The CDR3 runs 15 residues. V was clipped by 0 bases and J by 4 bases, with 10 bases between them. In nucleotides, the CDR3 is TGTGCCAGCAGTTTATCGCGGGCAGGGGGAAACACCATATATTTT. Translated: CASSLSRAGGNTIYF.

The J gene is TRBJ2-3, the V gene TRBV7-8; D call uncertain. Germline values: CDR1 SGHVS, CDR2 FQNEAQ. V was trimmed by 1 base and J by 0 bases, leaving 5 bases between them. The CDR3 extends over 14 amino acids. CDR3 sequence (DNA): TGTGCCAGCAGCTTAGGTACCAGCACAGATACGCAGTATTTT. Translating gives CASSLGTSTDTQYF. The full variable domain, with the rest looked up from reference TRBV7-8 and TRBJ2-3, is GAGVSQSPRYKVAKRGQDVALRCDPISGHVSLFWYQQALGQGPEFLTYFQNEAQLDKSGLPSDRFFAERPEGSVSTLKIQRTQQEDSAVYLCASSLGTSTDTQYFGPGTRLTVL.

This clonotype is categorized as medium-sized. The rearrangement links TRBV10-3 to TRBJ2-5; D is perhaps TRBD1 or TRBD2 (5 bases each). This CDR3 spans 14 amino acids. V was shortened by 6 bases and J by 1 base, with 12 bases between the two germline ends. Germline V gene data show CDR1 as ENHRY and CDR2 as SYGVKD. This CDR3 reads CAIRRDGFQETQYF. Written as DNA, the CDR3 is TGTGCCATCAGACGGGACGGCTTCCAAGAGACCCAGTACTTC.

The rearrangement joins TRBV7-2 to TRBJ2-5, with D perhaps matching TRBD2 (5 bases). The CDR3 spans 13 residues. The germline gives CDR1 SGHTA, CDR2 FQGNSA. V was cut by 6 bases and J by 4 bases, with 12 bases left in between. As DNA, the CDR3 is TGTGCCAGCAGGCGAGGGATTTCAGAGACCCAGTACTTC. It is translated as CASRRGISETQYF.

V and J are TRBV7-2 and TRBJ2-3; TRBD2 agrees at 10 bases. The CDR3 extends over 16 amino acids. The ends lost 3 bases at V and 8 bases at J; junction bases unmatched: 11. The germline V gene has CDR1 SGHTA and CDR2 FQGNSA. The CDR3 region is CASSFASGSMEGTQYF. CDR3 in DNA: TGTGCCAGCAGCTTTGCTAGCGGGAGTATGGAGGGTACGCAGTATTTT.

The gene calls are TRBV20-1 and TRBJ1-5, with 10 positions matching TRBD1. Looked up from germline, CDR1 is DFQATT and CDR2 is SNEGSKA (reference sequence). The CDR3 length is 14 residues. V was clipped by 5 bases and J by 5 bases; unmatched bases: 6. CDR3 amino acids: CSASPGQGYQPQHF. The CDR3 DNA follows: TGCAGTGCTTCCCCGGGACAGGGGTATCAGCCCCAGCATTTT.

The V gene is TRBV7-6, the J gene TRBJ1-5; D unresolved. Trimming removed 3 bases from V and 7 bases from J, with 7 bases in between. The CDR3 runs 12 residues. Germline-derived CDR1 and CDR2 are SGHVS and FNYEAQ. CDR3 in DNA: TGTGCCAGCAGCTTGGCCGGGCAGCCCCAGCATTTT. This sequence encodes CASSLAGQPQHF. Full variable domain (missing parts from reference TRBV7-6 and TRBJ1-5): GAGVSQSPRYKVTKRGQDVALRCDPISGHVSLYWYRQALGQGPEFLTYFNYEAQQDKSGLPNDRFSAERPEGSISTLTIQRTEQRDSAMYRCASSLAGQPQHFGDGTRLSIL.